The present entry profiles one T cell receptor beta chain with its context. The antigen is not known. Germline values: CDR1 SGHTA, CDR2 FQGTGA. This CDR3 is 15 amino acids long. The V and J ends lost 3 bases and 4 bases, in that order; junction bases with no gene match: 8. Both 60 Vbeta primers and 13 Jbeta primers went into the PCR. This table comes from immunoSEQ multiplex PCR, and its TCRdb copy is limited to in-frame clones, with some not included. The repertoire holds roughly 160,000 clones, with roughly 81% as singletons. These data are taken from a study of cytomegalovirus exposure and HLA in healthy donors. Study-level results: It emerged from a later analysis that several of the most significant clusters appeared to be linked to common viral pathogens. Among TCR sequences, most were rare, though some public TCRs appeared in many donors.

This TCR derives from a man aged 25 to 45 in good health and CMV-seropositive. V and J are TRBV7-3 and TRBJ2-7; 8 bases fit TRBD2. Sequenced input: PBMCs. CDR3 sequence (DNA): TGTGCCAGCAGCTTCTCGGGACTAGGTTCTTACGAGCAGTACTTC. This gives the protein CASSFSGLGSYEQYF.